This T cell receptor beta chain was retrieved from a study of post-analysis software for immune sequencing data. On the study more broadly: Recorded disease courses covered relapsing-remitting, secondary progressive and progressive-relapsing multiple sclerosis. Some patients had no subtype annotation. General study results and limits: Patients carried roughly 5 TRBV segments more frequently than controls did, and TRBV5-6, TRBV5-1 and TRBV20-1 were among them. Samples from a shared batch, those prepared together, strongly co-clustered by F measure.

Trimming left V 5 bases short and J 0 bases short, with 8 bases between. This CDR3 is 14 amino acids long. Unique molecular identifiers tagged the TCR beta cDNA libraries. The source material, roughly 0.9 to 11 million T cells, gave rise to 450,000 to 550,000 cDNA molecules. TCRdb analysed the PCR reads with MiXCR anew, one entry per CDR3 protein. The profile covers 450,000 to 700,000 distinct CDR3 sequences, with about 44% appearing a single time and around 1.7% taken by the ten largest. This clonotype showed up just a few times. The antigen remains unidentified. The rearrangement uses TRBV12-3 or TRBV12-4 and TRBJ1-5, with D perhaps matching TRBD1 (5 bases). Sequencing input: blood. The receptor was derived from a girl aged 10 to 17 with multiple sclerosis. The CDR3 bases are TGTGCCAGCAGTCCGACAGTTAGCAATCAGCCCCAGCATTTT. Translated: CASSPTVSNQPQHF.